Presented here are 17 T cell receptor beta chains from one specimen sequenced in a study of CD8+CD57+ T cells in acquired aplastic anemia. The patients chosen for sequencing had shown expansion of CD8+CD57+ cells (detected by flow cytometry). Using genomic DNA as the template, TCR beta VDJ and CDR3 profiling was carried out. TCRdb re-analysed the reads in MiXCR, keeping a single row per CDR3 protein. Here the sample spans over 150,000 distinct CDR3 sequences, roughly three fifths being singletons. Sample: sorted CD4+, CD8+, or CD8+CD57+ T cells (not recorded which) from PBMCs. The receptors were gathered from a human donor with aplastic anemia.

This clonotype appeared many times. The CDR3 here is CASSLESTVQGYTF. The CDR3, as DNA: TGCGCCAGCAGCTTGGAATCGACAGTACAAGGCTACACCTTC. V gene TRBV5-1 combines with J gene TRBJ1-2; possibly TRBD1 for D (5 bases). The germline V gene has CDR1 SGHRS and CDR2 YFSETQ. The CDR3 contains 14 residues. V was pared by 0 bases and J by 8 bases, with 14 bases between.

V and J are TRBV15 and TRBJ2-2, with 9 bases fitting TRBD2. CDR1 LNHNV and CDR2 YYDKDF come from the germline V gene (reference sequence). The V and J ends lost 3 bases and 5 bases, in that order; junction bases with no gene match: 10. The CDR3 has 17 residues. The CDR3 coding sequence is TGTGCCACCAGCAGGCAAGGGGCGGGAGGGCCTACCGGGGAGCTGTTTTTT. It specifies CATSRQGAGGPTGELFF. Full variable domain (remainder filled in from reference TRBV15 and TRBJ2-2): DAMVIQNPRYQVTQFGKPVTLSCSQTLNHNVMYWYQQKSSQAPKLLFHYYDKDFNNEADTPDNFQSRRPNTSFCFLDIRSPGLGDTAMYLCATSRQGAGGPTGELFFGEGSRLTVL.

The genes are TRBV2 and TRBJ1-2; maybe TRBD1 (5 bases). The CDR3 covers 12 residues. Germline-derived CDR1 and CDR2 are SNHLY and FYNNEI. This chain's CDR3 is CTSRQNNYGYTF. The CDR3 region has the DNA TGTACCTCAAGACAGAATAACTATGGCTACACCTTC. Full variable domain (missing parts from reference TRBV2 and TRBJ1-2): EPEVTQTPSHQVTQMGQEVILRCVPISNHLYFYWYRQILGQKVEFLVSFYNNEISEKSEIFDDQFSVERPDGSNFTLKIRSTKLEDSAMYFCTSRQNNYGYTFGSGTRLTVV.

V gene TRBV9 combines with J gene TRBJ2-2; D ambiguous. V was clipped by 4 bases and J by 0 bases, with 16 bases between them. Germline V gene lookup returns CDR1 SGDLS and CDR2 YYNGEE. CDR3 size: 17 residues. CDR3 protein: CASSKRPGDSNTGELFF. The CDR3 DNA reads as TGTGCCAGCAGCAAAAGACCAGGTGACTCGAACACCGGGGAGCTGTTTTTT.

This chain uses TRBV2 with TRBJ2-7; 14 bases fit TRBD2. V lost 6 bases to trimming and J lost 1 base; unmatched junction nucleotides: 2. Germline assignment: CDR1 SNHLY and CDR2 FYNNEI. The CDR3 loop spans 15 amino acids. DNA for the CDR3: TGTGCCAGCAGGGGGACTAGCGGGAGATCCTACGAGCAGTACTTC. It codes for CASRGTSGRSYEQYF.

This clonotype was observed once. The V and J genes are TRBV15 and TRBJ1-6, with 7 bases identical to TRBD1. Trimming took 1 base from V and 10 from J; bases not matched to a gene: 4. Germline CDR1 reads LNHNV; CDR2 reads YYDKDF (reference sequence). This CDR3 is built from 14 residues. CDR3 sequence: CATSRGQGESPLHF. As DNA, the CDR3 is TGTGCCACCAGCAGAGGCCAGGGGGAATCACCCCTCCACTTT.

The rearrangement uses TRBV20-1 and TRBJ2-5; 9 bases match TRBD1. J was trimmed by 5 bases and V by 6 bases; bases with no gene match: 7. The CDR3 consists of 13 residues. CDR1 is DFQATT, CDR2 SNEGSKA, per germline (reference sequence). The CDR3 sequence: CSAKGQGEETQYF. The DNA for the CDR3 is TGCAGTGCAAAGGGACAGGGTGAGGAGACCCAGTACTTC.

For the CDR3, the DNA is TGTGCCAGCAGCGTAGGACCCCTGGGCACTGAAGCTTTCTTT. Translation gives CASSVGPLGTEAFF. This chain connects TRBV6-1 to TRBJ1-1; D gene uncertain. Trimming stripped 6 bases from V and 4 bases from J, with 15 bases between. Looked up from germline, CDR1 is MNHNS and CDR2 is SASEGT. This CDR3 region has 14 residues.

Comment on this clonotype: A much larger clone lies one base from this, so it may be a read error. The chain uses TRBV4-1 and TRBJ1-1; D possibly corresponds to TRBD1 (5 bases). CDR1 MGHRA and CDR2 YSYEKL come from the germline V gene. This CDR3 is 14 amino acids long. CDR3 residues: CASSPAGMNTEASF. CDR3 bases: TGCGCCAGCAGCCCCGCAGGGATGAACACTGAAGCTTCCTTT.

The J gene is TRBJ1-2, the V gene TRBV2, with unresolved D. CDR1 is SNHLY and CDR2 is FYNNEI in the germline V gene. The CDR3 extends over 14 amino acids. Trimming removed 1 base at V and 1 base at J, with 7 bases between. The CDR3 DNA is TGTGCCAGCAGTGAAGAGTGGGTTAACTATGGCTACACCTTC. Translation: CASSEEWVNYGYTF.

About this clonotype: This may be a read error: a much more frequent sequence differs by one nucleotide. The chain couples TRBV4-2 to TRBJ2-1; 9 bases map to TRBD1. Germline trimming cut 4 bases from V and 15 bases from J; bases unmatched to any gene: 13. CDR3 size: 14 residues. CDR1 is LGHNA, CDR2 YNFKEQ, per germline. The CDR3 sequence: CASSRDLGDREGFF. In DNA form, the CDR3 reads TGTGCCAGCAGCCGAGATCTGGGGGACAGGGAGGGGTTCTTC.

The chain couples TRBV7-9 to TRBJ2-1, with 15 nucleotides matching TRBD2. The CDR3 consists of 15 residues. Germline CDR1 is SEHNR and CDR2 is FQNEAQ (reference sequence). V gave up 7 bases and J gave up 9 bases; unmatched junction bases: 7. The CDR3 sequence: CASTGLAGGKGEQFF. CDR3 DNA: TGTGCCAGCACGGGACTAGCGGGAGGAAAGGGTGAGCAGTTCTTC.

This clonotype was found a few times. The J gene is TRBJ1-6, the V gene TRBV2, with a possible D match to TRBD1 (6 bases). Trimming removed 6 bases from V and 5 bases from J, with 11 bases in between. CDR3 length equals 14 residues. Germline loops: CDR1 SNHLY, CDR2 FYNNEI. CDR3 loop: CASRFGQNNSPLHF. The CDR3 DNA follows: TGTGCCAGCAGGTTCGGACAGAATAATTCACCCCTCCACTTT.

This chain uses TRBV4-2 with TRBJ2-3; 7 bases are shared with TRBD1. The CDR3 spans 15 residues. Germline CDR1 and CDR2: LGHNA and YNFKEQ. V dropped 4 bases and J dropped 2; count of bases not matched to a gene: 6. This chain's CDR3 is CASSRMTGITDTQYF. CDR3 sequence (DNA): TGTGCCAGCAGCCGAATGACAGGGATCACAGATACGCAGTATTTT.

The chain's CDR3 is CASSQTGGYEQYF. CDR3 in DNA: TGTGCCAGCAGCCAAACAGGGGGTTACGAGCAGTACTTC. The V call is TRBV7-3, the J call TRBJ2-7; 8 bases match TRBD1. Germline V CDR1 and CDR2: SGHTA, FQGTGA. CDR3 length: 13 amino acids. The V and J ends lost 5 bases and 4 bases, in that order; junction bases with no gene match: 4.

The chain combines TRBV4-1 with TRBJ2-7, with no clear D. Germline CDR1 is MGHRA and CDR2 is YSYEKL. The V end lost 0 bases, the J end lost 2 bases, and 14 bases lay between the germline ends. The CDR3 runs 16 residues. In DNA, the CDR3 is TGCGCCAGCAGCCAAGAATGGGTAGAGATGCCCTACGAGCAGTACTTC. It encodes CASSQEWVEMPYEQYF.

The chain is built from TRBV5-8 and TRBJ1-2; D perhaps matches TRBD1 (5 bases). Germline values: CDR1 SGHTS, CDR2 YDEGEE. The CDR3 loop spans 15 amino acids. The V gene lost 4 bases and the J gene lost 2 bases, with 15 bases spanning the gap. The CDR3 loop is CASSPPQGGNYGYTF. CDR3 nucleotides: TGTGCCAGCAGCCCCCCTCAGGGTGGGAACTATGGCTACACCTTC. The whole variable domain, filled in from reference TRBV5-8 and TRBJ1-2, reads EAGVTQSPTHLIKTRGQQATLRCSPISGHTSVYWYQQALGLGLQFLLWYDEGEERNRGNFPPRFSGRQFPNYSSELNVNALELEDSALYLCASSPPQGGNYGYTFGSGTRLTVV.